This T cell receptor beta chain derives from a study of Ad26.COV2.S vaccination and SARS-CoV-2 variants. Study at large: The COV1001 Ad26.COV2.S trial arm included the donor. Once, or twice with 56 days between doses, Ad26.COV2.S was given intramuscularly.

Points from the study as a whole: TCR breadth and depth estimates may have understated total T cell responses. It was found that vaccine and placebo recipients had similar non-spike TCR breadth.

Produced via immunoSEQ multiplex PCR; TCRdb's table is partial and in-frame only. The profile shows around 250,000 clones, roughly nine tenths of them singletons. In regard to this clone: What it binds is not known.

Treatment: 15 to 20 received Ad26.COV2.S at low or high dose, single or two shots; roughly 5 received placebo; per-sample allocation not given. Sampling took place 63 days after the first vaccine or placebo injection. V gave up 6 bases and J gave up 3 bases, with 14 bases separating them. The CDR3 sequence is 15 residues long. Germline V gene sequence: CDR1 LGHNT, CDR2 FRNRAP. Sequenced here: peripheral blood, sampled in a trial of Ad26.COV2.S vaccine versus placebo. This chain uses TRBV12-5 with TRBJ2-2; TRBD1 might be the D (5 bases). The receptor was derived from a person aged 18 to 65 who received the Ad26.COV2.S COVID-19 vaccine or a placebo. CDR3 region: CASGPRDSYTGELFF. For the CDR3, the DNA is TGTGCTAGTGGCCCCCGCGACAGCTACACCGGGGAGCTGTTTTTT.